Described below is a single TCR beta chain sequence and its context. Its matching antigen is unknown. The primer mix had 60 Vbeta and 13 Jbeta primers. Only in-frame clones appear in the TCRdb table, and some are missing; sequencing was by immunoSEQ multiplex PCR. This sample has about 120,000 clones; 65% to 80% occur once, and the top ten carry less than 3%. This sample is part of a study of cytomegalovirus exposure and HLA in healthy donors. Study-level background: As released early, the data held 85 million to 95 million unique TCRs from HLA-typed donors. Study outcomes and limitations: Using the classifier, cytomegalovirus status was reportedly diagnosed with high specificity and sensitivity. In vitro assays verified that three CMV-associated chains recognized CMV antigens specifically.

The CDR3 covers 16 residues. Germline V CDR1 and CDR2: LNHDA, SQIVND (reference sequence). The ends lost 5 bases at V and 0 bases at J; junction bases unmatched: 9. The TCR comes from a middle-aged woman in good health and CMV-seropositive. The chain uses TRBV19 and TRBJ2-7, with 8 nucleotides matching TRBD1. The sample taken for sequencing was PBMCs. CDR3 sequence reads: CASSAQTGASSYEQYF. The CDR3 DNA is TGTGCCAGTAGTGCACAGACAGGGGCGAGCTCCTACGAGCAGTACTTC.